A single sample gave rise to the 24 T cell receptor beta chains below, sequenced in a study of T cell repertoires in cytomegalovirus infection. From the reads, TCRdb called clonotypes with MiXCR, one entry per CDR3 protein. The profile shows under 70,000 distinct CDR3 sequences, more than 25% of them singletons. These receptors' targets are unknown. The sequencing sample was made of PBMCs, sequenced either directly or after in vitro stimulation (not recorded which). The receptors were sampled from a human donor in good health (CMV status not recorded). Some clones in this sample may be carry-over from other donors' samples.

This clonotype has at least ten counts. The CDR3 loop reads CATSGEAYNSPLHF. The CDR3 coding sequence is TGTGCCACGTCTGGGGAGGCCTATAATTCACCCCTCCACTTT. The chain has TRBV19 and TRBJ1-6, with unresolved D. The germline CDR1 and CDR2 sequences are LNHDA and SQIVND (reference sequence). This CDR3 comprises 14 residues. V dropped 10 bases and J dropped 2 bases, with 12 bases sitting between them.

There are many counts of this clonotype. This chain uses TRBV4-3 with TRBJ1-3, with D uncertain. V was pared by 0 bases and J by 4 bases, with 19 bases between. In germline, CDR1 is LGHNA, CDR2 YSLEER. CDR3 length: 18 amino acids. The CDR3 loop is CASSQDPGVTGAGNTIYF. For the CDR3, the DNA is TGCGCCAGCAGCCAAGATCCGGGTGTGACGGGAGCCGGAAACACCATATATTTT.

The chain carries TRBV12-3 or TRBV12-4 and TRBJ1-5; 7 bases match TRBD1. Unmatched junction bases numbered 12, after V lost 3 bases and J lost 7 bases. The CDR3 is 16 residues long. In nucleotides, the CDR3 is TGTGCCAGCAGTTTCCGGACAGGTCAGGGACGCCAGCCCCAGCATTTT. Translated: CASSFRTGQGRQPQHF.

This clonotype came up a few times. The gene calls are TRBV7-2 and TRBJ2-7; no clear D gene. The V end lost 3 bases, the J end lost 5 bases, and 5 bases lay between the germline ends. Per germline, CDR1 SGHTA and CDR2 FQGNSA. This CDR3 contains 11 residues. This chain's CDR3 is CASSFADEQYF. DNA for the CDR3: TGTGCCAGCAGCTTTGCGGACGAGCAGTACTTC.

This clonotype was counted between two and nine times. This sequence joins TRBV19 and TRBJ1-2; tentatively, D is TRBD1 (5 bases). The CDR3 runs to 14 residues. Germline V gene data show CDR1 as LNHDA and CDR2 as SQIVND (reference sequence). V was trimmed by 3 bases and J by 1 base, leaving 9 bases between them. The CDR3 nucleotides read TGTGCCAGTAGTATGCCAGGGTTTAACTATGGCTACACCTTC. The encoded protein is CASSMPGFNYGYTF.

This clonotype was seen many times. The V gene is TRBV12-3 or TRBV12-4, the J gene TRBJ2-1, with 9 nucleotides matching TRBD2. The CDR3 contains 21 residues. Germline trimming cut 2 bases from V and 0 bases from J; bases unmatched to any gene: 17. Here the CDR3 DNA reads TGTGCCAGCAGTTTAAAGTTAAGGGGACTAGCCGTACCTAGCTCCTACAATGAGCAGTTCTTC. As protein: CASSLKLRGLAVPSSYNEQFF.

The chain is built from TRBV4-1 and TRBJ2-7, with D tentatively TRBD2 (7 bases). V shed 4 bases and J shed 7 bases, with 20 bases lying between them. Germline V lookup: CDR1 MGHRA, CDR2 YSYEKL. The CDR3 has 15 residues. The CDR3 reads CASSRGGGAGREQYF. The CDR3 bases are TGCGCCAGCAGCCGGGGAGGGGGGGCAGGCCGGGAGCAGTACTTC.

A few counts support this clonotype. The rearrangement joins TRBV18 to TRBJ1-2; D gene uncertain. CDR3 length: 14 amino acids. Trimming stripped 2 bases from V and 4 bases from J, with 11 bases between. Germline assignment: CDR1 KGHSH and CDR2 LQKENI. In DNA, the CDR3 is TGTGCCAGCTCACCATCCCCGGACCTCTATGGCTACACCTTC. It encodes CASSPSPDLYGYTF.

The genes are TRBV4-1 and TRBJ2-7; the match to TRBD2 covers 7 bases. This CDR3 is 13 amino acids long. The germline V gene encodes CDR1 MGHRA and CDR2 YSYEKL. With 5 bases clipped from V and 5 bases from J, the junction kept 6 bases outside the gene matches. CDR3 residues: CASSSAGLDEQYF. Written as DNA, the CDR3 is TGCGCCAGCAGCTCAGCGGGATTGGACGAGCAGTACTTC.

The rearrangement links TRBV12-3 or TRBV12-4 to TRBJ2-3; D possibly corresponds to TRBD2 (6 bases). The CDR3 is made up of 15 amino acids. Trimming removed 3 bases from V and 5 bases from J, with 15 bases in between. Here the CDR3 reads CASSFPAGFEDTQYF. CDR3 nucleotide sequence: TGTGCCAGCAGTTTCCCGGCGGGGTTCGAAGATACGCAGTATTTT.

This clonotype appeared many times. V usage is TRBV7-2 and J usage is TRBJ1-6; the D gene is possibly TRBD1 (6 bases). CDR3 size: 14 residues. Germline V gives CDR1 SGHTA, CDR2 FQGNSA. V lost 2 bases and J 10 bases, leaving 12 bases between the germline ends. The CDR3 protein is CASSLRQGNSPLHF. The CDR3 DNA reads TGTGCCAGCAGCTTACGGCAGGGGAACTCACCCCTCCACTTT. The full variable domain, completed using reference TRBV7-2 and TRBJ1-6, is GAGVSQSPSNKVTEKGKDVELRCDPISGHTALYWYRQSLGQGLEFLIYFQGNSAPDKSGLPSDRFSAERTGGSVSTLTIQRTQQEDSAVYLCASSLRQGNSPLHFGNGTRLTVT.

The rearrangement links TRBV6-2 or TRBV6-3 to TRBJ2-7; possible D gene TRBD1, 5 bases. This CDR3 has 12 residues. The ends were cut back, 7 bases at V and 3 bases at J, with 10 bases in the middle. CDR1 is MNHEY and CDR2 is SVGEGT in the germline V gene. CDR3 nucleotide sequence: TGTGCCAGCACCAGAGACAGCTACGAGCAGTACTTC. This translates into CASTRDSYEQYF.

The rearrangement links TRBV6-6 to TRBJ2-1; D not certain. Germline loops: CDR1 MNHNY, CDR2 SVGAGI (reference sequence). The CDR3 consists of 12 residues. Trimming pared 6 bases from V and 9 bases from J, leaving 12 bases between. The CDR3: CASSHPPVEQFF. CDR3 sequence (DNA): TGTGCCAGCAGCCACCCACCGGTTGAGCAGTTCTTC.

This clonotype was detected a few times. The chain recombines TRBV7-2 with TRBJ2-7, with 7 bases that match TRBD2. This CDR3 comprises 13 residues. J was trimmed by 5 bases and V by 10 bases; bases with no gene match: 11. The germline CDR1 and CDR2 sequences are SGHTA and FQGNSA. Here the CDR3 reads CATSGGVGDEQYF. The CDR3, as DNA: TGTGCCACCTCTGGGGGGGTCGGCGACGAGCAGTACTTC.

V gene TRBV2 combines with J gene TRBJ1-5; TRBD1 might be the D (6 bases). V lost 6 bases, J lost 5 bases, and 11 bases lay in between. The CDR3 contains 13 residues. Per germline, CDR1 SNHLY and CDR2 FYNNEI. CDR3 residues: CASRWDTDQPQHF. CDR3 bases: TGTGCCAGCAGGTGGGACACCGATCAGCCCCAGCATTTT.

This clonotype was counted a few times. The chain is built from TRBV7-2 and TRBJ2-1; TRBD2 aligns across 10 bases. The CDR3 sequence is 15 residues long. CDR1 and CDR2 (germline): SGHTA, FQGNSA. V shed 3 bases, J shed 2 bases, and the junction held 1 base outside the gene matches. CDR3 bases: TGTGCCAGCAGCTTCGGACTAGCGGCCTACAATGAGCAGTTCTTC. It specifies CASSFGLAAYNEQFF.

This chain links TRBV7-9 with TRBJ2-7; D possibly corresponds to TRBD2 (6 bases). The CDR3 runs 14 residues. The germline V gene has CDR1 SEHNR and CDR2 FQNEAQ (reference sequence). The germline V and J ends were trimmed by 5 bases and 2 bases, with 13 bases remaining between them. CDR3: CASSPRGLPYEQYF. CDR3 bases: TGTGCCAGCAGCCCCCGGGGACTTCCCTACGAGCAGTACTTC.

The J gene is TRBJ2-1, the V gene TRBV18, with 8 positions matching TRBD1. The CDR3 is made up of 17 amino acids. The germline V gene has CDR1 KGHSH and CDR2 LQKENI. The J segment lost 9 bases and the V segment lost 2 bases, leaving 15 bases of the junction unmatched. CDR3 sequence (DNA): TGTGCCAGCTCACCATTAGCAGGACAGGGTTTATCGTTTGAGCAGTTCTTC. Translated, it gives CASSPLAGQGLSFEQFF.

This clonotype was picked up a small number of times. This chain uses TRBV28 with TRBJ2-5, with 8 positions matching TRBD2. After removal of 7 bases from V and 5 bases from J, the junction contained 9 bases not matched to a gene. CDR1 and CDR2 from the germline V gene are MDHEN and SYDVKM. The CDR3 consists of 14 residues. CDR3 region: CASTGRAGWETQYF. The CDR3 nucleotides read TGTGCCAGCACCGGGAGGGCCGGGTGGGAGACCCAGTACTTC.

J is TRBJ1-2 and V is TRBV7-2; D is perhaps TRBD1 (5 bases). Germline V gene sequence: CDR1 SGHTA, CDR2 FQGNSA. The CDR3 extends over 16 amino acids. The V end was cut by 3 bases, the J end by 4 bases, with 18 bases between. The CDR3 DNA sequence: TGTGCCAGCAGCTTTTGGGGGGGAAAGTCGAGCTATGGCTACACCTTC. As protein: CASSFWGGKSSYGYTF.

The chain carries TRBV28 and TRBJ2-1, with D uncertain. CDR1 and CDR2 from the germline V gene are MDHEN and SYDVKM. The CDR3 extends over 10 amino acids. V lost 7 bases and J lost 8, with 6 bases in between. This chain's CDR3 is CASKADEQFF. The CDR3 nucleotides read TGTGCCAGCAAGGCGGATGAGCAGTTCTTC.

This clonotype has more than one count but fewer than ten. The DNA of the CDR3 is TGTGCCAGCGCCTCTGGAAACACCATATATTTT. Encoded protein: CASASGNTIYF. This rearrangement joins TRBV7-4 to TRBJ1-3; no clear D. V was pared by 8 bases and J by 0 bases, with 2 bases between. Germline V gene sequence: CDR1 SGHVT, CDR2 SQSDAQ. CDR3 length: 11 residues.

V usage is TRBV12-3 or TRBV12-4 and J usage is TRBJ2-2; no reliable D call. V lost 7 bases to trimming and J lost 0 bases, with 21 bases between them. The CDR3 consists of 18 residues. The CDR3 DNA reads TGTGCCAGCACCAACTTGCCAACCCTTACAACGAACACCGGGGAGCTGTTTTTT. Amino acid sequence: CASTNLPTLTTNTGELFF.

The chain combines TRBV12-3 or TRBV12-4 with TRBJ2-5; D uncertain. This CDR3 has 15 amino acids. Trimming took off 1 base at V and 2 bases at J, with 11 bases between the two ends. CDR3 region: CASSLGGRPQETQYF. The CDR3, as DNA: TGTGCCAGCAGTTTAGGTGGCAGGCCGCAAGAGACCCAGTACTTC.